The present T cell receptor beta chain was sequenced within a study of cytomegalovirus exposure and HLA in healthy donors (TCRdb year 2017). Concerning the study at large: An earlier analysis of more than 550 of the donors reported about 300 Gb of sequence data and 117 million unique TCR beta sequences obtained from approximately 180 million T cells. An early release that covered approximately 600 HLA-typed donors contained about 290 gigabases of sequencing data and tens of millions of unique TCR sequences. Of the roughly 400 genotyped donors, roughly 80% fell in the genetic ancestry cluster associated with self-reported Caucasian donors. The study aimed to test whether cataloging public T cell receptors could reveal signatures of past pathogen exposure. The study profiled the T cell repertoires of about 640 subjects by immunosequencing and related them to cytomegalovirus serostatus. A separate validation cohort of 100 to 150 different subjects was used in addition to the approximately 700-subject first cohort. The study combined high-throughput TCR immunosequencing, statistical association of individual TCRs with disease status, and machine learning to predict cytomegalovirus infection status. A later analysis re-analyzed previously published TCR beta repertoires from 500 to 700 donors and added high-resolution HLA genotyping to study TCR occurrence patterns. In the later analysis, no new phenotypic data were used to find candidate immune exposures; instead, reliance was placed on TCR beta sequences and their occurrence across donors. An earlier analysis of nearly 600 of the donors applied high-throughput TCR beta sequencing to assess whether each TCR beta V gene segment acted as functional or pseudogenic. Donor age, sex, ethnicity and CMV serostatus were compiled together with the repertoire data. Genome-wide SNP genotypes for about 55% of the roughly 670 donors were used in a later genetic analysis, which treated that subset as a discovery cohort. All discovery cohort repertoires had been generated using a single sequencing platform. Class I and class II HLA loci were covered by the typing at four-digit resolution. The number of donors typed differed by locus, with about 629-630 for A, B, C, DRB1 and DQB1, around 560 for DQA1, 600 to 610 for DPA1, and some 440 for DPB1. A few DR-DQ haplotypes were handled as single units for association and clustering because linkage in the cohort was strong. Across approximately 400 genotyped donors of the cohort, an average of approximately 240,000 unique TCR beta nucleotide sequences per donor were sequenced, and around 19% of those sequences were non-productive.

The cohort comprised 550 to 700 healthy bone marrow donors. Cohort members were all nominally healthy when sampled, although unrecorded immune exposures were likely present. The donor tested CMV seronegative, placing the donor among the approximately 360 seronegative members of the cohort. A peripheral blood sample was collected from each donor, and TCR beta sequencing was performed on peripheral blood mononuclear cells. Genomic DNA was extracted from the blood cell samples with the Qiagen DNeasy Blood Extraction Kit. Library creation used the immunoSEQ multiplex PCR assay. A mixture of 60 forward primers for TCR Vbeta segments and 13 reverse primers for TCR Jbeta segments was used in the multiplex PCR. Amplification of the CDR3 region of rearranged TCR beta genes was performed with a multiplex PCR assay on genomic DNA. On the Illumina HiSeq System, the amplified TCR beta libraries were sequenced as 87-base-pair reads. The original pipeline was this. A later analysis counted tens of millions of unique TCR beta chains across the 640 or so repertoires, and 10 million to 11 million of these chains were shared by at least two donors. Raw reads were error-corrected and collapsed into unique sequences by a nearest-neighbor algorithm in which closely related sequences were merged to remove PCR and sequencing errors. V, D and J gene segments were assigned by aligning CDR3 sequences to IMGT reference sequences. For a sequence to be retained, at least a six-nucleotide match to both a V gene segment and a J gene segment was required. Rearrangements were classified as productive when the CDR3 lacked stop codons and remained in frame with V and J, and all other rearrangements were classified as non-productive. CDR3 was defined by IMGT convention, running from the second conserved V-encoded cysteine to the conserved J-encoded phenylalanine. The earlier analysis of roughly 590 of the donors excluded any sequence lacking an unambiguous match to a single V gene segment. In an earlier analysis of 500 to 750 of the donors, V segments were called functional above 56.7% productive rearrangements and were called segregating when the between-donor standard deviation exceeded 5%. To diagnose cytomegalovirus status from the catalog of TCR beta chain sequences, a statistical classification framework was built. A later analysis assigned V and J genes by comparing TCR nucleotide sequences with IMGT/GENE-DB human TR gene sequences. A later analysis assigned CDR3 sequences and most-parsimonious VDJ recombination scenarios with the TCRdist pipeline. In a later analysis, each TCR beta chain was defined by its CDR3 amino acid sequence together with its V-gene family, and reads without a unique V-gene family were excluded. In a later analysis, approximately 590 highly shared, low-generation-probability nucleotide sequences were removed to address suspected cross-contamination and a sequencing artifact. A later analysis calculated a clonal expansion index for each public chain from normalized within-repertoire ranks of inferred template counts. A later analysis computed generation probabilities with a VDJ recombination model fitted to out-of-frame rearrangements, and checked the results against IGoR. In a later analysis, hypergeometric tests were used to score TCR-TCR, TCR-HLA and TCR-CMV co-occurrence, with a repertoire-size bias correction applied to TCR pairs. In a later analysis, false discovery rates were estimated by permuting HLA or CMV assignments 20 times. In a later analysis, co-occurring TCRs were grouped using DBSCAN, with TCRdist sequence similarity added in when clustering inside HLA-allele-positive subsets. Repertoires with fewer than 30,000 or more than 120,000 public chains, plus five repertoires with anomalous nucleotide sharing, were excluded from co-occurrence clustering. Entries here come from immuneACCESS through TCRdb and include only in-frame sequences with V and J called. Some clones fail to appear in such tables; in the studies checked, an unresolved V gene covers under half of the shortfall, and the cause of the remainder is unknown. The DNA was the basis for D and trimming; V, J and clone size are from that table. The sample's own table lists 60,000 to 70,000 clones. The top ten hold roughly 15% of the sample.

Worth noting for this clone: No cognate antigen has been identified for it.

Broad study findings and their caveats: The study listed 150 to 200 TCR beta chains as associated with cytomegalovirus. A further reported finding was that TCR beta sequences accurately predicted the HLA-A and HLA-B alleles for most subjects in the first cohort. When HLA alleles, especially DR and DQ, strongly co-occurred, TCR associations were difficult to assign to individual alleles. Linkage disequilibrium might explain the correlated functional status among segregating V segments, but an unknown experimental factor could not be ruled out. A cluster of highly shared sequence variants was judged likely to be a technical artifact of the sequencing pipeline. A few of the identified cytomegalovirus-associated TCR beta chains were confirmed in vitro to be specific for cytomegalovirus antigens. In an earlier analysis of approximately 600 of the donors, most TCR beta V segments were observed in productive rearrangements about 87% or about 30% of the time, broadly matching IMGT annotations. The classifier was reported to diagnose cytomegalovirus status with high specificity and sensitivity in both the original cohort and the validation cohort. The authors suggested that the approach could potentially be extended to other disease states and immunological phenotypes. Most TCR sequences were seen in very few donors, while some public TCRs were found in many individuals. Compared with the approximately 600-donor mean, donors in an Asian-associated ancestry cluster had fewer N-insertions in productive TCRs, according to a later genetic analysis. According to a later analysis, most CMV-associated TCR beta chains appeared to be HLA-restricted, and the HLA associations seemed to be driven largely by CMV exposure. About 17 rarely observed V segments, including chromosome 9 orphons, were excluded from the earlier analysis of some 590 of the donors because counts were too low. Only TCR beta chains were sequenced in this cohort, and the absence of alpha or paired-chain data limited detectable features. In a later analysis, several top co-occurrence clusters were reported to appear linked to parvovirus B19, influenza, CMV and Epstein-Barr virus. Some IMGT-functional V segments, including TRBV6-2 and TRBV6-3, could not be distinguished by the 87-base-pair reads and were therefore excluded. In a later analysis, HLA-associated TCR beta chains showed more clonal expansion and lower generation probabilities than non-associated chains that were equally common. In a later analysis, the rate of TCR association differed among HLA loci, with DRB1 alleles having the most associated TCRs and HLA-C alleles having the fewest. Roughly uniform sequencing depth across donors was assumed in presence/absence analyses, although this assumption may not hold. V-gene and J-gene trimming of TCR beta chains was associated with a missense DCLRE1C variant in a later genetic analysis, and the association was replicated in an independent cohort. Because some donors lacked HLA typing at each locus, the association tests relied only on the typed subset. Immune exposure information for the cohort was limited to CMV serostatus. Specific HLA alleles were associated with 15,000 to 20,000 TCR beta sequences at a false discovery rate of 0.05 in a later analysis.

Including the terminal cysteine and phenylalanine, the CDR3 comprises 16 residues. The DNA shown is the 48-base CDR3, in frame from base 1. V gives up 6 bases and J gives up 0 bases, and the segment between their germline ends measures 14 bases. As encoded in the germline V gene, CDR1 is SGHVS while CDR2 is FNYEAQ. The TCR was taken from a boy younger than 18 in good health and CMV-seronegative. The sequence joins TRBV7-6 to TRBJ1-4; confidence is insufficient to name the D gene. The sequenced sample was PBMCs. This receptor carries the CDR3 CASSFTARATNEKLFF. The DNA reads TGTGCCAGCAGTTTTACGGCCCGGGCAACTAATGAAAAACTGTTTTTT. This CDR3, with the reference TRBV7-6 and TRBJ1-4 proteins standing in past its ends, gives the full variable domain GAGVSQSPRYKVTKRGQDVALRCDPISGHVSLYWYRQALGQGPEFLTYFNYEAQQDKSGLPNDRFSAERPEGSISTLTIQRTEQRDSAMYRCASSFTARATNEKLFFGSGTQLSVL.